These T cell receptor beta chains were read from a single sample in a study of T cell repertoires in cytomegalovirus infection. Their antigens remain unidentified. TCRdb processed the reads anew with MiXCR; each CDR3 protein has one entry. The sample shows approximately 730,000 distinct CDR3 sequences, 33% of them seen only once. The sample in question was cultured PBMCs, obtained from culture after CMV antigen stimulation. Every receptor here comes from a human donor in good health (CMV status not recorded). Some clones in this sample may be carry-over from other donors' samples. CDR3s include the opening cysteine and the closing phenylalanine or tryptophan. A D gene is named only where the DNA matches it firmly. Only part of the rows carry a size: once, few, many, or a class if the clone is expanded.

V gene	D gene	J gene	clone size	CDR3 protein	CDR3 DNA
TRBV7-2	-	TRBJ2-5	many	CASSPDRYQETQYF	TGTGCCAGCAGCCCAGACAGGTACCAAGAGACCCAGTACTTC
TRBV11-2	TRBD2	TRBJ2-3	-	CASGTSGRESDTQYF	TGTGCCAGTGGGACTAGCGGGAGAGAATCAGATACGCAGTATTTT
TRBV4-2	TRBD1	TRBJ1-1	-	CASSQEWGTGNTEAFF	TGTGCCAGCAGCCAAGAATGGGGGACAGGGAACACTGAAGCTTTCTTT
TRBV2	-	TRBJ1-4	few	CASSPDNANEKLFF	TGTGCCAGCAGTCCGGACAACGCTAATGAAAAACTGTTTTTT
TRBV18	-	TRBJ2-7	-	CASSPPSRVRTHEQYF	TGTGCCAGCTCACCACCGTCGAGGGTCCGCACCCACGAGCAGTACTTC
TRBV7-2	-	TRBJ1-4	-	CASSPEGATNEKLFF	TGTGCCAGCAGCCCAGAGGGGGCAACTAATGAAAAACTGTTTTTT
TRBV20-1	-	TRBJ2-3	-	CSARPQTGLADTQYF	TGCAGTGCTAGACCACAAACAGGGTTGGCAGATACGCAGTATTTT
TRBV6-6	-	TRBJ2-3	-	CASSLLPGFTDTQYF	TGTGCCAGCAGCCTGTTACCGGGTTTCACAGATACGCAGTATTTT
TRBV6-1	-	TRBJ2-7	-	CASSDQGGGAYEQYF	TGTGCCAGCAGTGATCAGGGGGGGGGGGCCTACGAGCAGTACTTC
TRBV7-9	-	TRBJ2-7	-	CASSFQGGDSYEQYF	TGTGCCAGCAGCTTCCAGGGCGGAGATTCCTACGAGCAGTACTTC